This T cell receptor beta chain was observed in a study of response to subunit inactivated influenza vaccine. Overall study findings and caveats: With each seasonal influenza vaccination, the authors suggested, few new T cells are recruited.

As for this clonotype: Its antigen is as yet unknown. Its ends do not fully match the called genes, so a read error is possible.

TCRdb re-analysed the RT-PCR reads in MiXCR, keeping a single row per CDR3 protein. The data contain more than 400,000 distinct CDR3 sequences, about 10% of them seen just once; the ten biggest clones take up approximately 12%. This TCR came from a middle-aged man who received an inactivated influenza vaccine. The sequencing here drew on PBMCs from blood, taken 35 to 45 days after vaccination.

The CDR3: CASRWTGGNERFF. CDR3 coding DNA: TGTGCCAGCAGATGGACAGGGGGCAATGAGCGGTTCTTC. The rearrangement uses TRBV12-3 or TRBV12-4 and TRBJ2-1, with 11 bases fitting TRBD1. The CDR3 is 13 amino acids.